The 15 T cell receptor beta chains below were found in one sample sequenced in a study of CD4 and CD8 cells across lung adenocarcinoma regions. Via MiXCR, TCRdb re-called the PCR reads, giving one row per CDR3 protein. The table includes just under 10,000 distinct CDR3 sequences, about 51% detected once. The sample was CD4+ T cells from the margin of a lung tumor. The receptor source for this set is a male donor with lung adenocarcinoma. The CD4 and CD8 labels of this study may be unreliable.

Turning to this clonotype: One junction end disagrees with the germline gene, perhaps due to a read error. The chain uses TRBV11-3 and TRBJ2-2; unclear D gene. Germline CDR1 SGHNT, CDR2 YENEEA. The CDR3 covers 14 residues. CDR3 residues: CASSVDSSRGELFF. CDR3 sequence (DNA): TGTGCCAGCAGCGTAGACTCGTCCAGGGGGGAGCTGTTTTTT.

The chain has TRBV7-8 and TRBJ2-2; a weak D match, TRBD1 (6 bases). V lost 4 bases and J lost 2, with 14 bases in between. This CDR3 is 16 amino acids long. CDR1 and CDR2 from the germline V gene are SGHVS and FQNEAQ. For the CDR3, the DNA is TGTGCCAGCAGCTCCCAGGGACACGAAAACACCGGGGAGCTGTTTTTT. It is translated as CASSSQGHENTGELFF.

By share, this clonotype counts as large. V is TRBV6-5 and J is TRBJ2-2; D is perhaps TRBD1 (6 bases). Trimming took 5 bases from V and 2 from J, leaving 12 bases between them. The CDR3 is 15 amino acids. Germline CDR1 is MNHEY and CDR2 is SVGAGI. CDR3 DNA sequence: TGTGCCAGCAGTCCCAAGGACAGAAACACCGGGGAGCTGTTTTTT. Amino acid sequence: CASSPKDRNTGELFF.

Many counts were recorded for this clonotype. The DNA for the CDR3 is TGTGCCAGCAGCTTAGATGATAACTTCGACGAGCAGTACTTC. Its translation is CASSLDDNFDEQYF. The chain links TRBV11-3 to TRBJ2-3, with D unresolved. The end of the DNA aligns better with TRBJ2-7, so the J call may be wrong. The length of the CDR3 is 14 residues. Germline values: CDR1 SGHNT, CDR2 YENEEA.

The chain employs TRBV27 and TRBJ1-6, with D perhaps matching TRBD1 (5 bases). Germline V CDR1 and CDR2: MNHEY, SMNVEV (reference sequence). Between the trimmed V and J ends, which lost 6 bases and 8 bases, there was a span of 14 bases. The CDR3 runs 14 residues. The CDR3 sequence: CASSFSGTHSPLHF. CDR3 DNA sequence: TGTGCCAGCAGCTTTTCAGGGACCCATTCACCCCTCCACTTT.

This clonotype is categorized as large. V is TRBV27 and J is TRBJ2-5; 16 nucleotides line up with TRBD2. Germline V gene sequence: CDR1 MNHEY, CDR2 SMNVEV (reference sequence). CDR3 length: 19 residues. J gave up 4 bases and V 4 bases, and 12 bases lay outside the gene matches. Written as DNA, the CDR3 is TGTGCCAGCAGTTCCCTTTCCGGGACTAGCGGGGGGGCCAGAGAGACCCAGTACTTC. Translation: CASSSLSGTSGGARETQYF.

V usage is TRBV30 and J usage is TRBJ2-1; D is undetermined. The last part of the DNA fits TRBJ2-5 better; the J call may be wrong. The CDR3 sequence is 15 residues long. CDR1 and CDR2 from the germline V gene are GTSNPN and SVGIG (reference sequence). CDR3 region: CAWSKYDMGQETQYF. The CDR3 DNA reads TGTGCCTGGAGTAAATACGACATGGGGCAAGAGACCCAGTACTTC.

This clonotype was detected many times. This sequence joins TRBV24-1 and TRBJ2-5; D not certain. Germline V gives CDR1 KGHDR, CDR2 SFDVKD. V lost 2 bases, J lost 2 bases, and 8 bases lay in between. The CDR3 has 14 amino acids. CDR3 in DNA: TGTGCCACCAGTGATTACCAAACGCAAGAGACCCAGTACTTC. Translating gives CATSDYQTQETQYF.

This clonotype showed up many times. The chain uses TRBV9 and TRBJ2-3; 8 bases fit TRBD2. Germline CDR1 reads SGDLS; CDR2 reads YYNGEE. Trimming cost V 4 bases and J 2 bases; bases outside gene matches: 6. This CDR3 comprises 15 residues. CDR3 in amino acids: CASSFSGDLTDTQYF. In DNA, the CDR3 is TGTGCCAGCAGCTTTAGCGGGGACCTCACAGATACGCAGTATTTT.

Notes on this clonotype: A much bigger clone sits one base away, suggesting this may be a read error. The chain uses TRBV7-2 and TRBJ2-1, with a possible D match to TRBD2 (6 bases). This CDR3 has 14 amino acids. Germline loops: CDR1 SGHTA, CDR2 FQGNSA. V lost 10 bases and J lost 7, with 20 bases in between. CDR3 amino acids: CANSPLAGRNEQFF. CDR3 nucleotides: TGTGCCAACAGTCCGCTGGCCGGGAGAAATGAGCAGTTCTTC.

The CDR3 DNA follows: TGTGCCAGCAGTGGAGCCCGACTGGGCGAGCAGTACTTC. It specifies CASSGARLGEQYF. The genes are TRBV6-1 and TRBJ2-1; D is ambiguous. The J call is in doubt because the DNA end fits TRBJ2-7 better. CDR1 and CDR2 (germline): MNHNS, SASEGT. The CDR3 runs 13 residues.

The chain has TRBV7-2 and TRBJ2-1, with 8 nucleotides matching TRBD1. The J call may be wrong; the DNA end is better matched by TRBJ2-7. The CDR3 extends over 15 amino acids. The V gene's germline CDR1 is SGHTA and CDR2 FQGNSA. In DNA, the CDR3 is TGTGCCAGCAGCTTAGATACAGGGGGGTACAATGAGCAGTACTTC. Amino acid sequence: CASSLDTGGYNEQYF.

This clonotype is termed medium-sized. The V gene is TRBV6-5, the J gene TRBJ1-6, with 8 bases matching TRBD1. V gave up 2 bases and J gave up 14 bases; unmatched junction bases: 11. The germline V gene encodes CDR1 MNHEY and CDR2 SVGAGI. This CDR3 region has 15 residues. CDR3 amino acids: CASSYGQGPAQSLHF. CDR3 nucleotides: TGTGCCAGCAGTTACGGACAGGGCCCCGCTCAGTCCCTCCACTTT.

Concerning this clonotype: The germline gene is not matched at one end of the junction; a read error may be the cause. The V call is TRBV10-3, the J call TRBJ2-3; 7 positions agree with TRBD1. The CDR3 has 14 amino acids. Germline V gene lookup returns CDR1 ENHRY and CDR2 SYGVKD. This CDR3 reads CAGRGGRGPDTQYF. The CDR3 DNA is TGTGCGGGGAGAGGGGGCCGTGGCCCAGATACCCAGTACTTT.

This clonotype was observed at least ten times. The chain carries TRBV6-1 and TRBJ1-2; a possible D gene is TRBD1 (5 bases). In germline, CDR1 is MNHNS, CDR2 SASEGT. Between the trimmed V and J ends, which lost 7 bases and 4 bases, there was a span of 13 bases. CDR3 length: 13 amino acids. CDR3 DNA: TGTGCCAGCAACCCGGGACGGACCTATGGCTACACCTTC. Translation gives CASNPGRTYGYTF.